These 19 T cell receptor beta chains were sequenced from one sample in a study of CD4 and CD8 cells across lung adenocarcinoma regions. In TCRdb, the PCR reads were re-called with MiXCR into one record per CDR3 protein. The data contain approximately 12,000 distinct CDR3 sequences, 45% to 55% of them seen just once; the ten biggest clones take up 20% to 30%. Sequences were obtained from CD8+ T cells from the margin of a lung tumor. The receptors here all came from a female donor with lung adenocarcinoma. The CD4 and CD8 labels of this study may be unreliable.

This clonotype is termed medium-sized. V is TRBV6-1 and J is TRBJ1-5, with D perhaps matching TRBD1 (6 bases). V lost 8 bases and J lost 1, with 9 bases in between. Germline V lookup: CDR1 MNHNS, CDR2 SASEGT. The CDR3 has 13 residues. Here the CDR3 DNA reads TGTGCCAGCTCCAGGGGCAGCAATCAGCCCCAGCATTTT. The encoded protein is CASSRGSNQPQHF.

The rearrangement uses TRBV10-1 and TRBJ2-3; tentatively, D is TRBD1 or TRBD2 (5 bases each). The DNA end is a closer match to TRBJ2-7, so the J assignment may be wrong. Germline CDR1 is WNHNN and CDR2 is SYGVQD (reference sequence). CDR3 size: 16 residues. CDR3 region: CASSFSGIGEKNTQYF. The CDR3 DNA sequence: TGCGCCAGCAGTTTCTCGGGGATAGGGGAGAAAAATACGCAGTACTTC.

This clonotype was seen ten or more times. This chain connects TRBV10-3 to TRBJ2-1; 8 bases fit TRBD1. The CDR3 runs 13 residues. With 6 bases clipped from V and 6 bases from J, the junction kept 4 bases outside the gene matches. CDR1 ENHRY and CDR2 SYGVKD come from the germline V gene. CDR3 DNA sequence: TGTGCCATCAGGGGACAGGAATCCAATGAGCAGTTCTTC. Residues: CAIRGQESNEQFF.

The V and J genes are TRBV6-1 and TRBJ2-5, with D perhaps matching TRBD1 (5 bases). The J call may be faulty, since TRBJ2-7 better matches the DNA end. The CDR3 covers 13 residues. The V gene's germline CDR1 is MNHNS and CDR2 SASEGT. CDR3 nucleotides: TGTGCCAGCGGAGCCGGACACACCTACGAGCAGTACTTC. Translating gives CASGAGHTYEQYF.

This clonotype has more than one count but fewer than ten. A much larger clone is a single base away; this may be a read error. The chain carries TRBV6-1 and TRBJ2-1; no reliable D call. Per the germline V gene, CDR1 is MNHNS and CDR2 is SASEGT. CDR3 length equals 10 residues. V lost 7 bases to trimming and J lost 10 bases, with 8 bases between them. In DNA, the CDR3 is TGTGCCAGCAACTCCTACGAGCAGTTCTTC. Translation: CASNSYEQFF.

CDR3 coding DNA: TGTGCCAGCAGATTCTCCGGGGCTAGCGGCGATGCGCAGTTCTTC. It encodes CASRFSGASGDAQFF. The genes are TRBV6-5 and TRBJ2-3, with 7 bases aligning to TRBD2. The DNA end is more similar to TRBJ2-1, so the J call may be wrong. Looked up from germline, CDR1 is MNHEY and CDR2 is SVGAGI. The CDR3 sequence is 15 residues long.

By its share, this clonotype is large. The genes are TRBV6-1 and TRBJ2-3, with 7 bases matching TRBD2. This CDR3 is built from 18 residues. The ends lost 6 bases at V and 4 bases at J; junction bases unmatched: 19. Per germline, CDR1 MNHNS and CDR2 SASEGT. In nucleotides, the CDR3 is TGTGCCAGCAGCAGTCCCGGACCACATCGACTAGCCGCAGATACGCAGTATTTT. Amino acids: CASSSPGPHRLAADTQYF.

By sample share, this clonotype is medium-sized. The rearrangement links TRBV6-1 to TRBJ1-1, with a weak D call TRBD1 (6 bases). The V end was cut by 4 bases, the J end by 3 bases, with 9 bases between. Per germline, CDR1 MNHNS and CDR2 SASEGT. The CDR3 loop spans 13 amino acids. The CDR3 reads CASSATGYTEAFF. The CDR3 region has the DNA TGTGCCAGCAGTGCGACAGGCTACACTGAAGCTTTCTTT.

In this sample, this clonotype turned up a few times. The V and J genes are TRBV6-1 and TRBJ2-6; unclear D gene. Per germline, CDR1 MNHNS and CDR2 SASEGT. The CDR3 consists of 15 residues. V shed 8 bases and J shed 1 base, with 12 bases lying between them. CDR3 in DNA: TGTGCCAGCGGGCTAGTCGCTTCTGGGGCCAACGTCCTGACTTTC. As protein: CASGLVASGANVLTF.

The CDR3 loop reads CASSLPLAGDHNEQFF. CDR3 bases: TGCGCCAGCAGCTTACCCCTAGCGGGGGATCACAATGAGCAGTTCTTC. J is TRBJ2-1 and V is TRBV5-1, with 10 bases identical to TRBD2. This CDR3 is built from 16 residues. The germline CDR1 and CDR2 sequences are SGHRS and YFSETQ. Germline trimming cut 2 bases from V and 5 bases from J; bases unmatched to any gene: 7.

At least ten counts were recorded for this clonotype. The CDR3 DNA follows: TGCGCCAGCAGCCCCGTTTTTGGTCTCGACATTTATGGCTACACCTTC. This gives the protein CASSPVFGLDIYGYTF. V and J are TRBV4-1 and TRBJ1-2, with D unresolved. The length of the CDR3 is 16 residues. V was trimmed by 4 bases and J by 5 bases, leaving 20 bases between them. CDR1 is MGHRA, CDR2 YSYEKL, per germline.

Comment on this clonotype: One end of the junction fails to match germline, which may point to a read error. The chain is built from TRBV6-1 and TRBJ2-5; D unresolved. CDR1 is MNHNS and CDR2 is SASEGT in the germline V gene. The CDR3 is made up of 11 amino acids. The CDR3 bases are TGTGCCAGCAGCCCTCAAGAGACCCAGTGTTTC. Its translation is CASSPQETQCF.

This clonotype appeared a few times. The chain is built from TRBV9 and TRBJ2-1; the match to TRBD2 covers 7 bases. Germline-derived CDR1 and CDR2 are SGDLS and YYNGEE. V dropped 0 bases and J dropped 10; count of bases not matched to a gene: 4. The CDR3 has 13 amino acids. The CDR3 DNA reads as TGTGCCAGCAGCGTAGGCGGGGGTCAAGAGCAGTTCTTC. It yields the protein CASSVGGGQEQFF.

Only a few counts were recorded for this clonotype. The chain combines TRBV7-6 with TRBJ2-5, with D perhaps being TRBD1 or TRBD2 (5 bases each). The J call is doubtful: the DNA matches TRBJ2-7 better. Germline V gene lookup returns CDR1 SGHVS and CDR2 FNYEAQ. The CDR3 is made up of 16 amino acids. Here the CDR3 reads CASSLDAEGITYEQYF. CDR3 sequence (DNA): TGTGCCAGCAGCTTAGATGCTGAGGGGATTACCTACGAGCAGTACTTC.

By sample share, this clonotype is medium-sized. This chain uses TRBV25-1 with TRBJ1-1; D is unclear. The CDR3 covers 15 residues. Germline-derived CDR1 and CDR2 are MGHDK and SYGVNS. V was clipped by 6 bases and J by 4 bases, with 18 bases between them. CDR3 sequence (DNA): TGTGCCAGCAGCCCACTTAGTCCGCCGAGCACTGAAGCTTTCTTT. Amino acid sequence: CASSPLSPPSTEAFF.

In this sample, this clonotype turned up a few times. The chain joins TRBV6-1 to TRBJ1-5, with a weak D call TRBD1 (5 bases). The CDR3 has 15 residues. V was shortened by 6 bases and J by 0 bases, with 12 bases between the two germline ends. Germline V gene lookup returns CDR1 MNHNS and CDR2 SASEGT. CDR3 DNA sequence: TGTGCCAGCAGGGGACGCCCGGATAGCAATCAGCCCCAGCATTTT. This gives the protein CASRGRPDSNQPQHF.

The table lists this clonotype with many counts. The chain carries TRBV12-3 or TRBV12-4 and TRBJ2-1; 11 nucleotides line up with TRBD2. The CDR3 runs 16 residues. V lost 6 bases, J lost 10 bases, and 14 bases stayed unmatched. The CDR3 sequence: CASSLRGSGGAREQFF. In DNA form, the CDR3 reads TGTGCCAGCAGCCTCCGTGGTAGCGGGGGGGCAAGGGAGCAGTTCTTC.

The gene calls are TRBV6-1 and TRBJ2-2; 12 nucleotides match TRBD1. The CDR3 runs to 16 residues. Germline V gene sequence: CDR1 MNHNS, CDR2 SASEGT. Germline trimming cut 1 base from V and 10 bases from J; bases unmatched to any gene: 7. The CDR3 coding sequence is TGTGCCAGCAGTGAAGGAGCCGGGACAGGGGGCAAGGAGCTGTTTTTT. It is translated as CASSEGAGTGGKELFF.

The rearrangement joins TRBV7-2 to TRBJ2-1; possibly TRBD1 for D (5 bases). This CDR3 is built from 15 residues. V lost 1 base, J lost 7 bases, and 14 bases lay in between. Germline V gene lookup returns CDR1 SGHTA and CDR2 FQGNSA. CDR3 in amino acids: CASSLEARGWNEQFF. CDR3 DNA: TGTGCCAGCAGCTTAGAGGCAAGGGGTTGGAATGAGCAGTTCTTC.